What follows are 3 T cell receptor beta chains derived from one specimen sequenced in a study of cytomegalovirus exposure and HLA in healthy donors. In the PCR, 60 Vbeta and 13 Jbeta primers were used. The protocol was immunoSEQ multiplex PCR, while the TCRdb copy is restricted to in-frame clones and leaves out a portion. Of 110,000 to 150,000 clones listed, more than 7.5% are singletons. Specimen: PBMCs. These receptors came from a man aged 50 to 59 in good health and CMV-seronegative.

This sequence joins TRBV6-1 and TRBJ1-2; no clear D gene. CDR3 length: 14 amino acids. Trimming took off 7 bases at V and 8 bases at J, with 20 bases between the two ends. Germline V gene sequence: CDR1 MNHNS, CDR2 SASEGT. The CDR3 loop reads CASTTPERPGGYTF. CDR3 nucleotide sequence: TGTGCCAGCACCACTCCTGAGAGACCCGGGGGCTACACCTTC.

The table lists this clone with a few counts. The CDR3 DNA reads as TGCGCCAGCAGCTCTGACAGCCGTAATGAAAAACTGTTTTTT. It is translated as CASSSDSRNEKLFF. This sequence joins TRBV5-1 and TRBJ1-4; TRBD1 might be the D (5 bases). The V gene's germline CDR1 is SGHRS and CDR2 YFSETQ. The CDR3 runs to 14 residues. Deletions cut 3 bases from V and 4 bases from J, with 10 bases between.

This clone has a handful of counts. The chain carries TRBV19 and TRBJ1-1; D is perhaps TRBD1 (5 bases). The germline V gene has CDR1 LNHDA and CDR2 SQIVND (reference sequence). The CDR3 contains 16 residues. Trimming took off 3 bases at V and 2 bases at J, with 16 bases between the two ends. DNA for the CDR3: TGTGCCAGTAGTATCAAGGCGGCCACAGGAAACACTGAAGCTTTCTTT. Protein: CASSIKAATGNTEAFF.